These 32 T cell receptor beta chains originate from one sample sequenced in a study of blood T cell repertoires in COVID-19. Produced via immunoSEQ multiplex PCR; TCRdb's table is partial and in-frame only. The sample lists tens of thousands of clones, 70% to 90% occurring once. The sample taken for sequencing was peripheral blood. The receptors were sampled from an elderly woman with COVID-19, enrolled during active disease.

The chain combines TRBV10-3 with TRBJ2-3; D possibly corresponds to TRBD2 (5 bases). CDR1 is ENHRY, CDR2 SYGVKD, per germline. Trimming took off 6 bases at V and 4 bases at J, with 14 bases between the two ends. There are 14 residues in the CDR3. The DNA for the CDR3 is TGTGCCATCAGCTGGAGCGAGGGCCCAGATACGCAGTATTTT. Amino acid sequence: CAISWSEGPDTQYF.

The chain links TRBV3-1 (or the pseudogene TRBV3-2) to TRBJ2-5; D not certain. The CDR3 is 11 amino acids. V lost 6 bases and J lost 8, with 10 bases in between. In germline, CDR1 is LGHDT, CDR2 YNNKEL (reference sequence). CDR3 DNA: TGTGCCAGCAGAAGCATAATAACCCAGTACTTC. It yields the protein CASRSIITQYF.

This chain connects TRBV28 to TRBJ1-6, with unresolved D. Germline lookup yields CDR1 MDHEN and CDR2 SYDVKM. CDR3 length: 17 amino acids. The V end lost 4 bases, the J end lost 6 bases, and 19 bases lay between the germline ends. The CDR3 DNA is TGTGCCAGCAGTTCCGTTATGGGAGTGACCTTTAATTCACCCCTCCACTTT. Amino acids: CASSSVMGVTFNSPLHF.

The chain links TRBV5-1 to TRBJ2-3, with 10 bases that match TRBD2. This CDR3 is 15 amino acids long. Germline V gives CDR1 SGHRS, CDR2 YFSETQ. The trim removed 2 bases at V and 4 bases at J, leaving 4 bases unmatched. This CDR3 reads CASSFASGSADTQYF. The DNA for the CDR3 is TGCGCCAGCAGCTTCGCTAGCGGGAGCGCAGATACGCAGTATTTT.

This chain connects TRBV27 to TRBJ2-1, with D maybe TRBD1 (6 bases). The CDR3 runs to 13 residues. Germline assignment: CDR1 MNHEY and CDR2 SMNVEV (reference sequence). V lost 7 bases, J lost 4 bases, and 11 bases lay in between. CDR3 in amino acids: CASMRTVYNEQFF. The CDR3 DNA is TGTGCCAGCATGCGGACAGTATACAATGAGCAGTTCTTC.

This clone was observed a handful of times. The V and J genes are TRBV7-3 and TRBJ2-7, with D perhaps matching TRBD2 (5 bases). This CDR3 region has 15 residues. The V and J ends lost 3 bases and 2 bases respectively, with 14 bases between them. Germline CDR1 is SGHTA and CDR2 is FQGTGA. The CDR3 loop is CASSFGGLMAYEQYF. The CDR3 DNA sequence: TGTGCCAGCAGCTTCGGAGGTTTAATGGCCTACGAGCAGTACTTC.

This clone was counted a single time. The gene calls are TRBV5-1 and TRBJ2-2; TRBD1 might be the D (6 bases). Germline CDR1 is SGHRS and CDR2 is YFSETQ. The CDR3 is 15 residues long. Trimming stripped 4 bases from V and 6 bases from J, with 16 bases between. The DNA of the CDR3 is TGCGCCAGCAGCAAACAGGGACCGGCGCCCGGGGAGCTGTTTTTT. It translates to CASSKQGPAPGELFF.

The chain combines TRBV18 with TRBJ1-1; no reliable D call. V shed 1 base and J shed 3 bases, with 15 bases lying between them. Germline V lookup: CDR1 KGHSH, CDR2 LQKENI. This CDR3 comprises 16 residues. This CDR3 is CASSPRRSGLDTEAFF. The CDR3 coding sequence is TGTGCCAGCTCACCACGGCGGTCGGGGTTGGACACTGAAGCTTTCTTT.

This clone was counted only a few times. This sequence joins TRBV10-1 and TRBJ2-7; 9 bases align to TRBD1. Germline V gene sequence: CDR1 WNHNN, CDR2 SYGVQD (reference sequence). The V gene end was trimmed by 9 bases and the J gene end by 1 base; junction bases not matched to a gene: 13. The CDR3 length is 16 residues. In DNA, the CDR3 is TGCGCCAGGCTTCCTCCTTCGGACAGGGGATCCTACGAGCAGTACTTC. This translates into CARLPPSDRGSYEQYF.

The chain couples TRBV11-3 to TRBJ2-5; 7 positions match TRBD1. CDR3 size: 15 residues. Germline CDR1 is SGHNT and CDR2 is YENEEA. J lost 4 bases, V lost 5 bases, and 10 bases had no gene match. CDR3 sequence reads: CASSIRQGARETQYF. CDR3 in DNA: TGTGCCAGCAGCATTCGACAGGGTGCTCGAGAGACCCAGTACTTC. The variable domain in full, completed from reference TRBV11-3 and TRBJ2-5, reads EAGVVQSPRYKIIEKKQPVAFWCNPISGHNTLYWYLQNLGQGPELLIRYENEEAVDDSQLPKDRFSAERLKGVDSTLKIQPAELGDSAVYLCASSIRQGARETQYFGPGTRLLVL.

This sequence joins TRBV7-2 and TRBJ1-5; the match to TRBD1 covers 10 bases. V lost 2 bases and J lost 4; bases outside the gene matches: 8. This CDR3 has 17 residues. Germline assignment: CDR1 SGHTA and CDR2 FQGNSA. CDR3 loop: CASSLLGGTGVNQPQHF. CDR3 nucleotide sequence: TGTGCCAGCAGCTTACTAGGAGGGACAGGGGTAAATCAGCCCCAGCATTTT. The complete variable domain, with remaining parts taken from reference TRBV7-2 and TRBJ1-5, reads GAGVSQSPSNKVTEKGKDVELRCDPISGHTALYWYRQSLGQGLEFLIYFQGNSAPDKSGLPSDRFSAERTGGSVSTLTIQRTQQEDSAVYLCASSLLGGTGVNQPQHFGDGTRLSIL.

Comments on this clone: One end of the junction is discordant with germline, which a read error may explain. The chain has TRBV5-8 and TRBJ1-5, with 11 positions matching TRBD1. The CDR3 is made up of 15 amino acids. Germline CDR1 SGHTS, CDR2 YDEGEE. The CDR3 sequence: CASSLGTGGNQPQHF. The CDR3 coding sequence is TGTGCCAGCAGCTTGGGGACAGGGGGCAACCAGCCCCAGCATTTT.

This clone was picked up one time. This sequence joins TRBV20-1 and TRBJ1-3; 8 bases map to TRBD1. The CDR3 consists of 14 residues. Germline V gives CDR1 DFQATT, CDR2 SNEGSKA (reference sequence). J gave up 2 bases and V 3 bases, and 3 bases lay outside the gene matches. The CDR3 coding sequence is TGCAGTGCTAGTGAACAGGGGGCTGGAAACACCATATATTTT. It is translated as CSASEQGAGNTIYF.

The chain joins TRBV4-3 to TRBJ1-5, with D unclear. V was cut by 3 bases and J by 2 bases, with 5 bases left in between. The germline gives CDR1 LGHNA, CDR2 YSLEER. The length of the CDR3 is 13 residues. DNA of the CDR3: TGCGCCAGCAGCCACGGGGGCAATCAGCCCCAGCATTTT. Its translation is CASSHGGNQPQHF.

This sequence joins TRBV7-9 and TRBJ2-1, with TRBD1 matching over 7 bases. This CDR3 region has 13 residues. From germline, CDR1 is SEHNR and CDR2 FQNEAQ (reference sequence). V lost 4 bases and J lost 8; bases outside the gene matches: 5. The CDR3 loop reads CASSSGQVYEQFF. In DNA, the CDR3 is TGTGCCAGCAGCTCTGGACAGGTCTATGAGCAGTTCTTC.

The CDR3 DNA reads as TGCGCCAGCAGCTCAGGACTAGCGGGTGGGGATGAGCAGTTCTTC. Residues: CASSSGLAGGDEQFF. The chain links TRBV5-1 to TRBJ2-1; 11 nucleotides agree with TRBD2. The CDR3 is 15 residues long. The junction had 7 bases not matched to a gene; V was cut back by 3 bases and J by 8 bases. The germline CDR1 and CDR2 sequences are SGHRS and YFSETQ. Together with reference TRBV5-1 and TRBJ2-1, the CDR3 gives the full variable domain: KAGVTQTPRYLIKTRGQQVTLSCSPISGHRSVSWYQQTPGQGLQFLFEYFSETQRNKGNFPGRFSGRQFSNSRSEMNVSTLELGDSALYLCASSSGLAGGDEQFFGPGTRLTVL.

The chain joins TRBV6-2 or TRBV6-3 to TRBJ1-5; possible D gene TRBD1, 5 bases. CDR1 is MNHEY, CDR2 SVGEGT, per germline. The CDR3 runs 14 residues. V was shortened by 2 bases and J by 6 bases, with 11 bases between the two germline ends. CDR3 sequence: CASSYGQGGQPQHF. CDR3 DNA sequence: TGTGCCAGCAGTTACGGCCAGGGCGGTCAGCCCCAGCATTTT.

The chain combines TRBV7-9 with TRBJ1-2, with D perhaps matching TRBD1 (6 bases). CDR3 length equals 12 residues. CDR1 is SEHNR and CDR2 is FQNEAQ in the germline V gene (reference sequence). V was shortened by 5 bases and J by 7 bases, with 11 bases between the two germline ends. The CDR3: CASSRTEAGYTF. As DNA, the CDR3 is TGTGCCAGCAGCCGGACAGAAGCTGGCTACACCTTC. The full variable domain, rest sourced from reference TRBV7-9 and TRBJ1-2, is DTGVSQNPRHKITKRGQNVTFRCDPISEHNRLYWYRQTLGQGPEFLTYFQNEAQLEKSRLLSDRFSAERPKGSFSTLEIQRTEQGDSAMYLCASSRTEAGYTFGSGTRLTVV.

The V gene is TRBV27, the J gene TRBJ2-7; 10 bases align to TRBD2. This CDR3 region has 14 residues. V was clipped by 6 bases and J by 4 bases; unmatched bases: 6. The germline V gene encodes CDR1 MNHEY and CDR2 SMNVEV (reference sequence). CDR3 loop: CASSRTSGLYEQYF. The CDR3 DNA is TGTGCCAGCAGCAGGACTAGCGGTCTGTACGAGCAGTACTTC.

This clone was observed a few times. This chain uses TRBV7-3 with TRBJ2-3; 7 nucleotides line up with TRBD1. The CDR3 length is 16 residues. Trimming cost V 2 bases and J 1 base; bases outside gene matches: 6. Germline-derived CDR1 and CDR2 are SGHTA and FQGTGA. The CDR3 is CASSLGPDRRTDTQYF. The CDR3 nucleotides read TGTGCCAGCAGCTTAGGGCCGGACAGGCGCACAGATACGCAGTATTTT.

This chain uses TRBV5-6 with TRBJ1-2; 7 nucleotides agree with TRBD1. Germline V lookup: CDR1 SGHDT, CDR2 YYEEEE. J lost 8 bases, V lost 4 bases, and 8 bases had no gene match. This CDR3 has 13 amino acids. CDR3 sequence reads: CASSPTGIGGYTF. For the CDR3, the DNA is TGTGCCAGCAGCCCGACAGGGATAGGGGGCTACACCTTC.

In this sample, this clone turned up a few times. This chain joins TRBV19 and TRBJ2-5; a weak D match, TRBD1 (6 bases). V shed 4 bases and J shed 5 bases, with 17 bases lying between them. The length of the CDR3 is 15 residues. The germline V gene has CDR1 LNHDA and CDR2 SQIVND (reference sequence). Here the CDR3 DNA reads TGTGCCAGTAGTACTCCAACAGGGTGGGAGGAGACCCAGTACTTC. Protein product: CASSTPTGWEETQYF.

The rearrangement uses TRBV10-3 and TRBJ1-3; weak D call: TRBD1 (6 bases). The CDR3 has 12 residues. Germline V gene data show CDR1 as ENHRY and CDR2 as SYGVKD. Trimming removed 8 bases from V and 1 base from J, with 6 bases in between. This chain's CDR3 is CAIQGSGNTIYF. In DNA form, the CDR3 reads TGTGCCATCCAGGGGTCTGGAAACACCATATATTTT.

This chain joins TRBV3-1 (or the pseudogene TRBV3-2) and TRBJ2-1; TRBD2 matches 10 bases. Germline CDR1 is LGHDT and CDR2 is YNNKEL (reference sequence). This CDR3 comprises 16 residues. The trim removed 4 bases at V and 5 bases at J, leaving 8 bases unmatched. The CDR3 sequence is CASSPLGLAGDNEQFF. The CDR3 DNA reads TGTGCCAGCAGCCCCCTGGGGCTAGCGGGGGACAATGAGCAGTTCTTC.

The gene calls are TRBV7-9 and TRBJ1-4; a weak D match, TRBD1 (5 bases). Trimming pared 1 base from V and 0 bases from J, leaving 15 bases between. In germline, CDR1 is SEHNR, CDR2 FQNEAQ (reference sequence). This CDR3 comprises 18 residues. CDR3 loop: CASSLVWGDPATNEKLFF. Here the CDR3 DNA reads TGTGCCAGCAGCTTAGTCTGGGGGGACCCCGCAACTAATGAAAAACTGTTTTTT.

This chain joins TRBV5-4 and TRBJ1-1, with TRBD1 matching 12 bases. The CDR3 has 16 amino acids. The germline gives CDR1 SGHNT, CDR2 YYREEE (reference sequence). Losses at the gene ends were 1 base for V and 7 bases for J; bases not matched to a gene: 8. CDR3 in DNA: TGTGCCAGCAGCTTGACTGCGGGACAGGGGGCACGTGAAGCTTTCTTT. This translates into CASSLTAGQGAREAFF.

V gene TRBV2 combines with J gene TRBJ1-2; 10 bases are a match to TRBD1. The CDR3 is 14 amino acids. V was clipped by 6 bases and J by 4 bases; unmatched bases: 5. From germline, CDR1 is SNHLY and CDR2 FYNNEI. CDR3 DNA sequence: TGTGCCAGCAGGACAGGGGGCGCCCTCTATGGCTACACCTTC. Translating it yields CASRTGGALYGYTF.

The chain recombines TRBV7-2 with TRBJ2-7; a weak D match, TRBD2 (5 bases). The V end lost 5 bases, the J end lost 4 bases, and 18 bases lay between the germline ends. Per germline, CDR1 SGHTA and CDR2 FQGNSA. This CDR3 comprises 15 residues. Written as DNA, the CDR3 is TGTGCCAGCAGCCCGAGAGCGGAAGCCCAATACGAGCAGTACTTC. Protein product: CASSPRAEAQYEQYF.

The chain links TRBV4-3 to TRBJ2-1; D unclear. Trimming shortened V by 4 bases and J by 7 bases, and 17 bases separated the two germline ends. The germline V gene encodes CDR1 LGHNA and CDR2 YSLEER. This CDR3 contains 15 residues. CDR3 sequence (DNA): TGCGCCAGCAGCCGGTCTACCTACCTGAGGAATGAGCAGTTCTTC. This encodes CASSRSTYLRNEQFF.

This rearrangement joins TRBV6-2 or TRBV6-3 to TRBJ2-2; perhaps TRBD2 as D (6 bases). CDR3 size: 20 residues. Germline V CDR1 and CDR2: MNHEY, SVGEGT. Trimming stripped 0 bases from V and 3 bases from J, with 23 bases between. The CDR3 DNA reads TGTGCCAGCAGTTACTCGATTTTTGTTGCGGGGTCGATCGACACCGGGGAGCTGTTTTTT. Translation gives CASSYSIFVAGSIDTGELFF.

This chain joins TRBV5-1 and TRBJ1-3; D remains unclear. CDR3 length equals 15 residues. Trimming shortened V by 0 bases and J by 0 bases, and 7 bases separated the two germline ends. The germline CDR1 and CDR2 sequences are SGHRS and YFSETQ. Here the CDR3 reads CASSLGSGSGNTIYF. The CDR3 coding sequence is TGCGCCAGCAGCTTGGGGTCAGGCTCTGGAAACACCATATATTTT.

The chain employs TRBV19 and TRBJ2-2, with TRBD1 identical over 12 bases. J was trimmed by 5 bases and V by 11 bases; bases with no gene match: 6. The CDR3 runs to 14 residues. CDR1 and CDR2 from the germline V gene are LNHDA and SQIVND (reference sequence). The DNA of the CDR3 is TGTGCCGCCCGGGACAGGGGGCGAACCGGGGAGCTGTTTTTT. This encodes CAARDRGRTGELFF.